These 7 T cell receptor beta chains originate from one sample sequenced in a study of tumor-infiltrating lymphocytes in primary liver carcinoma. Synthesis of TCR beta cDNA was carried out from 500 ng total RNA with a constant-region primer. ARM-PCR, slightly modified, supplied the TCR beta libraries through three nested multiplex PCR rounds. Amplification in the first two PCR rounds was performed using TRBV1-TRBV30 forward primers and a C-beta reverse primer for roughly 9 cycles each. TCRdb re-called the multiplex PCR reads through MiXCR, storing one row per CDR3 protein. The data show approximately 88,000 distinct CDR3 sequences, approximately 72% seen once. From unsorted bulk tissue weighing about 17-30 mg, DNA and RNA were co-extracted. The specimen sequenced was tumor-adjacent normal liver tissue. The receptors originated from a man aged 40-49 years with primary liver carcinoma and hepatitis B virus infection.

On this clonotype itself: A much larger clone lies one base from this, so it may be a read error. The chain uses TRBV4-1 and TRBJ2-1; D not resolved. V lost 4 bases, J lost 5 bases, and 15 bases lay in between. The CDR3 runs 15 residues. The germline V gene has CDR1 MGHRA and CDR2 YSYEKL. CDR3 in amino acids: CASSPLGSNNNEQFF. In DNA form, the CDR3 reads TGCGCCAGCAGCCCGCTCGGTAGCAACAACAATGAGCAGTTCTTC.

Details on this clonotype: No conserved phenylalanine or tryptophan ends this CDR3, so it is likely a read error. CDR3 in DNA: TGTGCCAGCAGCTTAGAGGTGAGCACCGGGGAGCTGTTTTCT. Amino acids: CASSLEVSTGELFS. The chain links TRBV7-9 to TRBJ2-2; no clear D. Germline V gene lookup returns CDR1 SEHNR and CDR2 FQNEAQ (reference sequence). Trimming took 1 base from V and 4 from J, leaving 7 bases between them. The CDR3 is made up of 14 amino acids.

This chain links TRBV24-1 with TRBJ1-1; perhaps TRBD1 as D (6 bases). The CDR3 has 15 residues. Per the germline V gene, CDR1 is KGHDR and CDR2 is SFDVKD. Trimming removed 2 bases from V and 5 bases from J, with 14 bases in between. CDR3 DNA: TGTGCCACCAGTGATTCAACGCTAGGGGGAACTGAAGCTTTCTTT. Translation: CATSDSTLGGTEAFF.

Comment on this clonotype: This CDR3 fails to terminate in the conserved phenylalanine or tryptophan, so it likely reflects a read error. This chain uses TRBV12-3 or TRBV12-4 with TRBJ2-1; D may correspond to TRBD1 or TRBD2 (5 bases each). This CDR3 has 16 residues. The CDR3: CVSSPPSTGPYNEQFS. For the CDR3, the DNA is TGTGTCAGCAGCCCTCCTAGTACGGGACCCTACAATGAGCAGTTCTCC.

The chain is built from TRBV6-5 and TRBJ2-5, with D unclear. CDR3 length equals 14 residues. Germline CDR1 reads MNHEY; CDR2 reads SVGAGI. CDR3 in DNA: TGTGTCAACAGTTATGACGCGGCACAAGAGACCCAGTACTTC. Translating it yields CVNSYDAAQETQYF.

As to this clonotype: Its ends do not fully match the called genes, so a read error is possible. The chain employs TRBV11-2 and TRBJ2-3; D is possibly TRBD1 or TRBD2 (5 bases each). The CDR3 runs 16 residues. The germline CDR1 and CDR2 sequences are SGHAT and FQNNGV. The CDR3 DNA follows: TGTGCCGGCAGCCCCACCAGCTGGGGGAGCACAGATACGCAGTATTTT. This translates into CAGSPTSWGSTDTQYF.

This clonotype was seen many times. The genes are TRBV7-9 and TRBJ2-6; 8 bases line up with TRBD1. Looked up from germline, CDR1 is SEHNR and CDR2 is FQNEAQ (reference sequence). V gave up 3 bases and J gave up 0 bases; unmatched junction bases: 7. The CDR3 has 18 amino acids. The CDR3, as DNA: TGTGCCAGCAGCTTGACCGGGACAGGAGTCTCTGGGGCCAACGTCCTGACTTTC. It translates to CASSLTGTGVSGANVLTF.